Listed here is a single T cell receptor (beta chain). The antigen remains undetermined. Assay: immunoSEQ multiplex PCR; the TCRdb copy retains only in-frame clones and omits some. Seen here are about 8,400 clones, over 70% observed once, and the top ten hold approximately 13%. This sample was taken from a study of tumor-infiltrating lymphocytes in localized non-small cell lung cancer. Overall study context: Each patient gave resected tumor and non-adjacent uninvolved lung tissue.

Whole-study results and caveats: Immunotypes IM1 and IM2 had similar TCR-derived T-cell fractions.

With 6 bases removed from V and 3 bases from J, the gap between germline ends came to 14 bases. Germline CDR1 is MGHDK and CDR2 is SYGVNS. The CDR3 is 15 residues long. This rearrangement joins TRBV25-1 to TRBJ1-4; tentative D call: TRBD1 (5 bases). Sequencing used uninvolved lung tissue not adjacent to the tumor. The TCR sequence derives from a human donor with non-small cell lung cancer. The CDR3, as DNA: TGTGCCAGCAGATTATCCGGGACGGCTAATGAAAAACTGTTTTTT. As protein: CASRLSGTANEKLFF. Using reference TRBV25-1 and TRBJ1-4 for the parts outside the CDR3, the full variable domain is EADIYQTPRYLVIGTGKKITLECSQTMGHDKMYWYQQDPGMELHLIHYSYGVNSTEKGDLSSESTVSRIRTEHFPLTLESARPSHTSQYLCASRLSGTANEKLFFGSGTQLSVL.